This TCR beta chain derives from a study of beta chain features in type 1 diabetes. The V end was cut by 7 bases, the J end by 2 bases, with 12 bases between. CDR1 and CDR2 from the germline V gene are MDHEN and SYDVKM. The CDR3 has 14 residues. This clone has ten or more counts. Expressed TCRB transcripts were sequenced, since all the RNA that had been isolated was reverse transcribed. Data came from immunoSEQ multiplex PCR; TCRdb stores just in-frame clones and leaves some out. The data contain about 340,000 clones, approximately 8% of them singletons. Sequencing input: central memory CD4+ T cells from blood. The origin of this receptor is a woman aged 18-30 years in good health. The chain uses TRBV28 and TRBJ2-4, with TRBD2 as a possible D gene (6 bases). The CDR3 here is CASKPGGSKNIQYF. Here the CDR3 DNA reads TGTGCCAGCAAGCCCGGGGGATCCAAAAACATTCAGTACTTC.